Each of the 19 T cell receptor beta chains below was sequenced from the same sample in a study of blood T cell repertoires in COVID-19. Profiling relied on immunoSEQ multiplex PCR, and the TCRdb table lists in-frame clones only, not all of them. The profile shows over 250,000 clones, roughly nine tenths of them singletons. Source material: peripheral blood. These receptors were collected from a man aged 50-59 years with acute or convalescent COVID-19.

V gene TRBV15 combines with J gene TRBJ2-3; TRBD2 agrees at 9 bases. Germline CDR1 LNHNV, CDR2 YYDKDF (reference sequence). V lost 0 bases and J lost 0; bases outside the gene matches: 4. This CDR3 contains 17 residues. CDR3 bases: TGTGCCACCAGCAGAGATCTAGCGGGGCCTAGCACAGATACGCAGTATTTT. Protein product: CATSRDLAGPSTDTQYF.

In this sample, this clone turned up a few times. The V and J genes are TRBV7-3 and TRBJ2-1; 11 bases map to TRBD2. The CDR3 sequence is 17 residues long. Germline V gene sequence: CDR1 SGHTA, CDR2 FQGTGA. V dropped 5 bases and J dropped 0; count of bases not matched to a gene: 6. DNA for the CDR3: TGTGCCAGCAGCATTACTAGCGGGGGCCTCTCCTACAATGAGCAGTTCTTC. This gives the protein CASSITSGGLSYNEQFF.

The V and J genes are TRBV6-1 and TRBJ1-1; 10 nucleotides align to TRBD1. Germline V gene data show CDR1 as MNHNS and CDR2 as SASEGT. Trimming cost V 1 base and J 10 bases; bases outside gene matches: 3. The CDR3 covers 13 residues. In nucleotides, the CDR3 is TGTGCCAGCAGTGAAGGTGACAGGGGGCGAGCTTTCTTT. Translated: CASSEGDRGRAFF.

V and J are TRBV7-3 and TRBJ1-2; TRBD1 aligns across 9 bases. The germline V gene encodes CDR1 SGHTA and CDR2 FQGTGA. The CDR3 has 14 amino acids. V dropped 1 base and J dropped 8; count of bases not matched to a gene: 5. CDR3 bases: TGTGCCAGCAGCTTAAGAGGACAGGGGAACGGCTACACCTTC. This translates into CASSLRGQGNGYTF.

Concerning this clone: As the CDR3 is not closed by the conserved phenylalanine or tryptophan, this likely results from a read error. The DNA is left out, because the CDR3 cannot be placed on it with certainty; the CDR3 is given as TCRdb lists it. This chain connects TRBV21-1 to TRBJ1-2; TRBD1 is the table's D call and was not checked against the DNA. TRBV21-1 constitutes a pseudogene. The CDR3 spans 12 amino acids, including both terminal residues. CDR3 in amino acids: CASSDEGQGTPL.

The V gene is TRBV6-5, the J gene TRBJ2-5, with 7 positions matching TRBD1. Germline V CDR1 and CDR2: MNHEY, SVGAGI. V was clipped by 4 bases and J by 5 bases; unmatched bases: 13. This CDR3 contains 16 residues. CDR3 in DNA: TGTGCCAGCAGTTCACTGTCAGGGGGTGACGTCGAGACCCAGTACTTC. Translated, it gives CASSSLSGGDVETQYF.

The chain combines TRBV7-6 with TRBJ1-4; D may be TRBD1 (6 bases). Germline CDR1 is SGHVS and CDR2 is FNYEAQ. V was pared by 0 bases and J by 5 bases, with 10 bases between. This CDR3 comprises 15 residues. CDR3 DNA sequence: TGTGCCAGCAGCTTAGCAGGGACACTCAATGAAAAACTGTTTTTT. It is translated as CASSLAGTLNEKLFF.

The rearrangement joins TRBV29-1 to TRBJ1-6; D not certain. Germline V gene data show CDR1 as SQVTM and CDR2 as ANQGSEA. The CDR3 has 13 residues. V lost 6 bases and J lost 10, with 16 bases in between. The CDR3 here is CSVLITSGSPLHF. For the CDR3, the DNA is TGCAGCGTCCTGATAACTTCGGGGTCACCCCTCCACTTT.

This clone occurred once. The chain has TRBV27 and TRBJ1-2; D uncertain. Trimming took 5 bases from V and 0 from J, leaving 4 bases between them. CDR1 is MNHEY, CDR2 SMNVEV, per germline (reference sequence). CDR3 size: 12 residues. CDR3 DNA sequence: TGTGCCAGCAGTCCCTCTAACTATGGCTACACCTTC. Protein: CASSPSNYGYTF.

The chain joins TRBV10-2 to TRBJ1-1; D perhaps matches TRBD1 (5 bases). With 6 bases removed from V and 4 bases from J, the gap between germline ends came to 15 bases. The CDR3 is 14 residues long. Germline CDR1 reads WSHSY; CDR2 reads SAAADI. The CDR3 DNA reads TGCGCCAGCAGAGAAGGGGCGCTGAGCACTGAAGCTTTCTTT. It yields the protein CASREGALSTEAFF.

This chain links TRBV6-5 with TRBJ1-1, with 10 bases that match TRBD1. The germline gives CDR1 MNHEY, CDR2 SVGAGI. With 5 bases clipped from V and 7 bases from J, the junction kept 4 bases outside the gene matches. CDR3 length: 13 amino acids. The CDR3 DNA reads TGTGCCAGCAGTCCGGGACAGGGGATTGAAGCTTTCTTT. As protein: CASSPGQGIEAFF.

The chain recombines TRBV5-3 with TRBJ1-2; TRBD1 matches 9 bases. TRBV5-3 is given ORF status, its function remaining uncertain. The CDR3 is 16 amino acids. J was trimmed by 5 bases and V by 5 bases; bases with no gene match: 13. CDR3 region: CARRLTRDRDRYGYTF. The CDR3 DNA reads TGTGCCAGAAGACTAACCCGGGACAGGGATAGGTATGGCTACACCTTC.

The gene calls are TRBV5-1 and TRBJ1-2; tentative D call: TRBD1 (6 bases). From germline, CDR1 is SGHRS and CDR2 YFSETQ. There are 18 residues in the CDR3. Trimming removed 0 bases from V and 8 bases from J, with 26 bases in between. CDR3 region: CASSLGWTAQSDFRGYTF. DNA of the CDR3: TGCGCCAGCAGCTTGGGGTGGACAGCACAATCTGACTTCCGGGGCTACACCTTC.

The chain combines TRBV19 with TRBJ1-5, with a possible D match to TRBD1 (6 bases). Germline V gene lookup returns CDR1 LNHDA and CDR2 SQIVND (reference sequence). Trimming pared 3 bases from V and 1 base from J, leaving 13 bases between. The CDR3 runs 16 residues. This CDR3 reads CASSITDSYSNQPQHF. The CDR3 DNA reads as TGTGCCAGTAGTATTACGGACAGCTACAGCAATCAGCCCCAGCATTTT.

V and J are TRBV9 and TRBJ2-3; 7 positions agree with TRBD2. Unmatched junction bases numbered 5, after V lost 0 bases and J lost 4 bases. Looked up from germline, CDR1 is SGDLS and CDR2 is YYNGEE. The CDR3 spans 15 residues. The CDR3 protein is CASSVGAGEADTQYF. CDR3 in DNA: TGTGCCAGCAGCGTAGGGGCGGGGGAGGCAGATACGCAGTATTTT.

For this clone: Other DNA sequences in this specimen translate into the identical CDR3. This chain connects TRBV5-1 to TRBJ2-5; the D gene is possibly TRBD2 (6 bases). The V and J ends lost 2 bases and 1 base respectively, with 9 bases between them. The CDR3 has 14 amino acids. Looked up from germline, CDR1 is SGHRS and CDR2 is YFSETQ. In DNA, the CDR3 is TGCGCCAGCAGCTTTTCCGGGAGCCAAGAGACCCAGTACTTC. This encodes CASSFSGSQETQYF.

V and J are TRBV7-3 and TRBJ2-1; TRBD1 is a possible D gene (5 bases). V gave up 5 bases and J gave up 7 bases, with 12 bases separating them. The CDR3 runs 13 residues. Germline CDR1 SGHTA, CDR2 FQGTGA. CDR3 in amino acids: CASSQTDMNEQFF. In nucleotides, the CDR3 is TGTGCCAGCAGCCAGACAGATATGAATGAGCAGTTCTTC.

This chain uses TRBV30 with TRBJ1-4, with TRBD1 identical over 9 bases. CDR1 and CDR2 (germline): GTSNPN, SVGIG (reference sequence). The CDR3 extends over 17 amino acids. With V trimmed by 3 bases and J by 1 base, 9 bases remained unmatched. The CDR3 sequence is CAWRGTGWSKTNEKLFF. As DNA, the CDR3 is TGTGCCTGGAGGGGGACAGGGTGGTCGAAAACTAATGAAAAACTGTTTTTT.

The chain carries TRBV7-8 and TRBJ2-7; D may be TRBD2 (6 bases). CDR1 is SGHVS, CDR2 FQNEAQ, per germline. The CDR3 is made up of 15 amino acids. The V and J ends lost 4 bases and 4 bases respectively, with 17 bases between them. The CDR3, as DNA: TGTGCCAGCAGCTGGGGGGTGGCTGCACTATACGAGCAGTACTTC. Translating gives CASSWGVAALYEQYF.